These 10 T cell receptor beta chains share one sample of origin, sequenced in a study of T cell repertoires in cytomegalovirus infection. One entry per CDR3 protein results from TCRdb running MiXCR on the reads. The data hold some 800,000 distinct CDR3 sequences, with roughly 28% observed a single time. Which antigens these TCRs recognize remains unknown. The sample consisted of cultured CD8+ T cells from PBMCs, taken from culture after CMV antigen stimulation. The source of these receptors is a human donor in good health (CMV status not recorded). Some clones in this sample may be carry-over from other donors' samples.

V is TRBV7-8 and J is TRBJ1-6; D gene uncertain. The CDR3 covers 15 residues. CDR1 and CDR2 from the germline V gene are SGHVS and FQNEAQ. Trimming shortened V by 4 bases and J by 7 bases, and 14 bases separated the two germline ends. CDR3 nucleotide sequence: TGTGCCAGCAGCTCGTGGGAAGGGAGGAATTCACCCCTCCACTTT. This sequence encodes CASSSWEGRNSPLHF. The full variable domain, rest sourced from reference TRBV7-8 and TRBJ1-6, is GAGVSQSPRYKVAKRGQDVALRCDPISGHVSLFWYQQALGQGPEFLTYFQNEAQLDKSGLPSDRFFAERPEGSVSTLKIQRTQQEDSAVYLCASSSWEGRNSPLHFGNGTRLTVT.

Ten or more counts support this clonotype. The CDR3 reads CASSPTGSTDTQYF. The CDR3 DNA sequence: TGTGCCAGCAGTCCTACAGGGAGCACAGATACGCAGTATTTT. This chain links TRBV7-8 with TRBJ2-3; D perhaps matches TRBD1 (6 bases). The CDR3 contains 14 residues. The germline V and J ends were trimmed by 6 bases and 0 bases, with 10 bases remaining between them. Germline CDR1 is SGHVS and CDR2 is FQNEAQ.

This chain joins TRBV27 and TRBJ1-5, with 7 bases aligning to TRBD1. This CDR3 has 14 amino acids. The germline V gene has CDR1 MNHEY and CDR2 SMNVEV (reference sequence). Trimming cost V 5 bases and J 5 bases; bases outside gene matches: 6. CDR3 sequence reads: CASSHGTEDQPQHF. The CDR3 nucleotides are TGTGCCAGCAGTCATGGGACAGAGGATCAGCCCCAGCATTTT.

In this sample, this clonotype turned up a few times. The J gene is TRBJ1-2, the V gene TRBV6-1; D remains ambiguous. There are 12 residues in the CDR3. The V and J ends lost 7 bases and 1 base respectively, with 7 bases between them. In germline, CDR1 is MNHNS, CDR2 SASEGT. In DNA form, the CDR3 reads TGTGCCAGCAAGGGTTTTAACTATGGCTACACCTTC. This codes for CASKGFNYGYTF.

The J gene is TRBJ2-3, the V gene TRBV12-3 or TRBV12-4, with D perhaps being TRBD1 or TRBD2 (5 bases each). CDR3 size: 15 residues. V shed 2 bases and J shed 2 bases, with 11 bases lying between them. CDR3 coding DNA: TGTGCCAGCAGTTTACGGGACCTCCTCACAGATACGCAGTATTTT. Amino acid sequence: CASSLRDLLTDTQYF.

The CDR3 spells CATEGGIHGYTF. CDR3 sequence (DNA): TGTGCCACTGAAGGGGGGATCCATGGCTACACCTTC. The chain employs TRBV10-3 and TRBJ1-2; maybe TRBD1 (6 bases). The CDR3 sequence is 12 residues long. Germline V gives CDR1 ENHRY, CDR2 SYGVKD. The V and J ends lost 10 bases and 6 bases respectively, with 15 bases between them.

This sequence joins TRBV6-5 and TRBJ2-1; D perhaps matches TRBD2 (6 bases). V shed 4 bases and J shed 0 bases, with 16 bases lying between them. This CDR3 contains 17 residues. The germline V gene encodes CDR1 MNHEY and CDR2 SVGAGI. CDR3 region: CASSFTPADYSYNEQFF. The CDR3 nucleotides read TGTGCCAGCAGTTTCACCCCGGCGGACTACTCCTACAATGAGCAGTTCTTC.

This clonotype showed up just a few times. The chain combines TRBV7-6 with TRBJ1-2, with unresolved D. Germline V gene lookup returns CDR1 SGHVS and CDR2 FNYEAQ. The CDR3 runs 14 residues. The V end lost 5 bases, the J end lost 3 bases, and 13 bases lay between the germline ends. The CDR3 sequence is CASSLPLVHYGYTF. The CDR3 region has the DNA TGTGCCAGCAGCCTCCCCCTTGTGCACTATGGCTACACCTTC. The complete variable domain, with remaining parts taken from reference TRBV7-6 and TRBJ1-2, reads GAGVSQSPRYKVTKRGQDVALRCDPISGHVSLYWYRQALGQGPEFLTYFNYEAQQDKSGLPNDRFSAERPEGSISTLTIQRTEQRDSAMYRCASSLPLVHYGYTFGSGTRLTVV.

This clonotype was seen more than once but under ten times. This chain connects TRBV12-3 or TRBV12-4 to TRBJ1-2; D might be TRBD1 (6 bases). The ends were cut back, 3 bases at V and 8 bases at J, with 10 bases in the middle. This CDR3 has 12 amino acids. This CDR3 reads CASSLRGAGYTF. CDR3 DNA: TGTGCCAGCAGTTTGAGGGGGGCGGGCTACACCTTC.

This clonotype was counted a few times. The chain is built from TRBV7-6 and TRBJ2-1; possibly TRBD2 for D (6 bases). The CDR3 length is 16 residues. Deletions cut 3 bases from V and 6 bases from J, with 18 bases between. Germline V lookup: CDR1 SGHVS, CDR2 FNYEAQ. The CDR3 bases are TGTGCCAGCAGCTTGGCCACAGGAGGGTCAGTCAATGAGCAGTTCTTC. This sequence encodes CASSLATGGSVNEQFF.